Listed below are T cell receptor beta chains from one sample, sequenced in a study of OX40 agonist ivuxolimab in advanced cancers. Profiled with immunoSEQ multiplex PCR; TCRdb holds only in-frame clones, not every one. Among 60,000 to 90,000 clones listed, around 90% were seen once. The sample in question was CD4+ or CD8+ T cells sorted from blood, obtained in a trial of the OX40 agonist ivuxolimab. The receptor source for this set is an adult with an advanced solid tumor such as melanoma, head and neck, liver or kidney cancer. Each CDR3 is given with its conserved first and last residue. The order of the fields is V gene, D gene, clone size, J gene, CDR3 protein, CDR3 DNA. A D gene is named only where the DNA matches it firmly. Clone size is stated in some rows and not others, as once, few, many or a class when expanded.

TRBV5-1	TRBD2	.	TRBJ2-3	CASSLVSGRDTDTQYF	TGCGCCAGCAGCTTGGTCTCCGGGAGGGACACAGATACGCAGTATTTT
TRBV28	.	.	TRBJ1-2	CASSSTFNYGYTF	TGTGCCAGCAGTTCCACATTTAACTATGGCTACACCTTC
TRBV28	.	.	TRBJ1-3	CASSSGNTIYF	TGTGCCAGCAGTAGTGGAAACACCATATATTTT
TRBV5-5	TRBD1	few	TRBJ1-3	CASSLDLGGTSGNTIYF	TGTGCCAGCAGCTTGGACCTAGGGGGCACCTCTGGAAACACCATATATTTT
TRBV28	TRBD1	.	TRBJ1-1	CASSFVTGGPGTEAFF	TGTGCCAGCAGTTTTGTGACAGGGGGACCGGGCACTGAAGCTTTCTTT
TRBV29-1	.	.	TRBJ2-7	CSGRSDTSSYEQYF	TGCAGCGGTAGATCTGACACCAGCTCCTACGAGCAGTACTTC
TRBV18	.	.	TRBJ2-5	CASSPQGETQYF	TGTGCCAGCTCACCCCAGGGGGAGACCCAGTACTTC
TRBV6-1	.	.	TRBJ1-1	CASRGTGMGAFF	TGTGCCAGCAGGGGTACAGGGATGGGGGCTTTCTTT
TRBV5-1	TRBD1	.	TRBJ1-1	CASSIRDRGVEAFF	TGCGCCAGCTCTATTCGGGACAGGGGGGTTGAAGCTTTCTTT
TRBV27	.	.	TRBJ2-4	CASSLGVGGGLAKNIQYF	TGTGCCAGCAGTTTAGGGGTAGGGGGTGGGCTAGCCAAAAACATTCAGTACTTC
TRBV28	.	.	TRBJ2-7	CASSSWSYEQYF	TGTGCCAGCAGTTCATGGTCCTACGAGCAGTACTTC
TRBV10-2	.	.	TRBJ1-3	CASSESGGRGNTIYF	TGCGCCAGCAGTGAGTCAGGGGGACGAGGAAACACCATATATTTT
TRBV6-1	TRBD2	.	TRBJ2-7	CASSDLAGGHEQYF	TGTGCCAGCAGTGATCTAGCGGGGGGGCACGAGCAGTACTTC
TRBV10-1	TRBD2	.	TRBJ2-1	CASSELTSGISSYNEQFF	TGCGCCAGCAGTGAGTTGACTAGCGGGATTAGCTCCTACAATGAGCAGTTCTTC
TRBV5-1	TRBD2	.	TRBJ2-1	CASSFRGPGTSGVNEQFF	TGCGCCAGCAGCTTTAGGGGGCCCGGGACTAGCGGGGTTAATGAGCAGTTCTTC
TRBV5-1	.	.	TRBJ1-1	CASSLSQGRTEAFF	TGCGCCAGCAGCTTGAGCCAGGGAAGGACTGAAGCTTTCTTT
TRBV7-3	TRBD1	.	TRBJ2-1	CASSSTGWGAYNEQFF	TGTGCCAGCAGCTCGACAGGGTGGGGCGCCTACAATGAGCAGTTCTTC
TRBV18	.	.	TRBJ2-7	CASSPNAIQYEQYF	TGTGCCAGCTCACCAAATGCCATCCAATACGAGCAGTACTTC
TRBV5-1	TRBD1	.	TRBJ2-2	CASSSWTGYTGELFF	TGCGCCAGCAGCTCCTGGACAGGGTACACCGGGGAGCTGTTTTTT
TRBV18	.	.	TRBJ2-1	CASSPGTHYNEQFF	TGTGCCAGCTCACCAGGGACACACTACAATGAGCAGTTCTTC
TRBV6-6	.	.	TRBJ2-7	CASSSLVFYEQYF	TGTGCCAGCAGTTCCCTAGTCTTCTACGAGCAGTACTTC
TRBV6-1	TRBD1	.	TRBJ2-6	CASWTGIVGANVLTF	TGTGCCAGCTGGACAGGGATAGTTGGGGCCAACGTCCTGACTTTC
TRBV10-2	.	.	TRBJ2-1	CASSFEGVEQFF	TGCGCCAGCAGTTTTGAGGGTGTTGAGCAGTTCTTC
TRBV5-6	.	.	TRBJ1-1	CASRDSDGNTEAFF	TGTGCCAGCAGGGATTCGGACGGAAACACTGAAGCTTTCTTT
TRBV27	TRBD2	.	TRBJ2-1	CASTPGTSGRWFNEQFF	TGTGCCAGCACCCCTGGGACTAGCGGGAGATGGTTCAATGAGCAGTTCTTC
TRBV27	TRBD1	.	TRBJ1-1	CASSLSHAGGGEAFF	TGTGCCAGCAGTTTATCCCACGCAGGGGGCGGTGAAGCTTTCTTT